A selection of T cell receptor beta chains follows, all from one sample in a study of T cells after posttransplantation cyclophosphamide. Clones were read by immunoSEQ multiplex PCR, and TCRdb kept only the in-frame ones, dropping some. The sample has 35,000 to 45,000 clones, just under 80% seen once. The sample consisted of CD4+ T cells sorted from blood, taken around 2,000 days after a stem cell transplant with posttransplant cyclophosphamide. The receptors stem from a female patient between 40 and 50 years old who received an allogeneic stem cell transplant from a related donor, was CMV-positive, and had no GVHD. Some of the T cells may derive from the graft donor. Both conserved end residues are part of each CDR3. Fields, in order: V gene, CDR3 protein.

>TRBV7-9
CASSPQTGVGTEAFF
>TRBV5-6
CASNNLGQGKGAFF
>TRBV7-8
CASSLQGQGLDTGELFF
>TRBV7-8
CASSLGGGGSGNTIYF
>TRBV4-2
CASSQAGGPYTGELFF
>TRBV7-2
CASSLDSEIPSTDTQYF
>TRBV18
CASSPESEQFF
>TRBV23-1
CASSHGRIYEQYF
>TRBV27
CASSSPRQGDGTEAFF
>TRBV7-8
CASSLAGTISNSPLHF
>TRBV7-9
CASSPTSGGSGTQYF
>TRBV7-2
CASSLELLAGGGSMETQYF
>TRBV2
CASSGWGQGIANTEAFF
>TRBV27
CASRGQTLAKNIQYF
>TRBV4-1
CASSHVGLNTEAFF
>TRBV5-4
CASSVILAEQFF
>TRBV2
CASRGDSSNQPQHF
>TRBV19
CASSMGSGLSNEQFF
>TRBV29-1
CSVAVTDSGNTIYF
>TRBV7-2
CASSSFGGGAVTDTQYF
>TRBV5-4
CASSLDQGMNTEAFF
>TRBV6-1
CASSEMFKTDLNTEAFF
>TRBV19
CASSIRTGGTSYNSPLHF
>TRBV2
CASYRARETQYF
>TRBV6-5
CASRGGDYGYTF
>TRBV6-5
CASSYSQVTTNEKLFF
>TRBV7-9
CASSLALAGLNTGELFF
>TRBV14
CASSPYAGLEGYGYTF
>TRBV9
CASSVVGGTGYTF
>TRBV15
CATSRGRYEQFF
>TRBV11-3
CASSRLADYGYTF
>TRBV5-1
CASSSTATGSVYEQYF
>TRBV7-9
CASNPGGMNTEAFF
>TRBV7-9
CASSPPGQAYEQYF
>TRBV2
CASSEALAAFF
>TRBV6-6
CASSSQGGSGNTIYF
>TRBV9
CASSVGDSLQNIQYF
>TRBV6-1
CASSAGGPGGELFF
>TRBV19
CASSIKGQGGITEAFF
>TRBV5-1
CASSLKTGPTEAFF
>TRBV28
CASSHPLRTGDASNYGYTF
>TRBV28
CASSTPGGDNYGYTF
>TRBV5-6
CASSTPPRGLGNYGYTF
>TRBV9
CASRDILAGRTDTQYF
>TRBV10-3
CAISPTAGQGGGYTF
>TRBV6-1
CASSALGATSSYNSPLHF
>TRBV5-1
CASSSEGVYTDTQYF
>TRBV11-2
CASSTRHLSGKNIQYF
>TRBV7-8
CASSLGQGLLGYTF
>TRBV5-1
CASSFDRGGYTF
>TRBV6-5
CASSYYRVWTEAFF
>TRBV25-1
CASSGTSGGWETQYF
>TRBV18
CASSPTWDRTNSPLHF